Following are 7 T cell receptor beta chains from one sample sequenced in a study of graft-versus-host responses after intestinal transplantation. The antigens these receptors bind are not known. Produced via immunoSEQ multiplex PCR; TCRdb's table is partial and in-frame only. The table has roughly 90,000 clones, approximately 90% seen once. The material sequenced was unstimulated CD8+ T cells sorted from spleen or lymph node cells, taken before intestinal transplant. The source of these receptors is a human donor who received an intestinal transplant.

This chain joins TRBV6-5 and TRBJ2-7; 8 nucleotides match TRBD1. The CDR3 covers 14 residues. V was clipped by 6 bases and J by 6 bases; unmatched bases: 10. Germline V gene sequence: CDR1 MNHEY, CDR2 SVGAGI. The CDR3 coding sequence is TGTGCCAGCAGGAACGACAGGGGTGGTGCCGAGCAGTACTTC. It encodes CASRNDRGGAEQYF.

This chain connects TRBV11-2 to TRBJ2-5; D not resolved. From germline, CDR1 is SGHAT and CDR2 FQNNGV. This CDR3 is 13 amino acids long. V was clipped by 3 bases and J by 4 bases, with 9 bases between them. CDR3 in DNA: TGTGCCAGCAGCTTTGACCGAGGAGAGACCCAGTACTTC. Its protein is CASSFDRGETQYF.

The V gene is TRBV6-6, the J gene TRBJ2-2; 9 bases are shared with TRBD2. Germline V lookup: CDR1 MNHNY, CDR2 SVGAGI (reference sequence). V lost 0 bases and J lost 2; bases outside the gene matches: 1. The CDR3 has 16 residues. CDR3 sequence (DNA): TGTGCCAGCAGTTACTCGACTAGCGGTAACACCGGGGAGCTGTTTTTT. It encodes CASSYSTSGNTGELFF.

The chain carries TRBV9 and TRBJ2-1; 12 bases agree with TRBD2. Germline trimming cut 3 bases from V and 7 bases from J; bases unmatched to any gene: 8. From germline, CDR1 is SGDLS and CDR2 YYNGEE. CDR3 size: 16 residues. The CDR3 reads CASSEPLAGGGNEQFF. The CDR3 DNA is TGTGCCAGCAGCGAGCCACTAGCGGGAGGCGGGAATGAGCAGTTCTTC.

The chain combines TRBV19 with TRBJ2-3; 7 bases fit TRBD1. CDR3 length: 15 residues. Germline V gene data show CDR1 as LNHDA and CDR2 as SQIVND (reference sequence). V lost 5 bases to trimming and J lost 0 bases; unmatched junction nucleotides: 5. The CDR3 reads CASSLGQSSTDTQYF. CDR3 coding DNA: TGTGCCAGTAGTCTGGGACAGTCTAGCACAGATACGCAGTATTTT.

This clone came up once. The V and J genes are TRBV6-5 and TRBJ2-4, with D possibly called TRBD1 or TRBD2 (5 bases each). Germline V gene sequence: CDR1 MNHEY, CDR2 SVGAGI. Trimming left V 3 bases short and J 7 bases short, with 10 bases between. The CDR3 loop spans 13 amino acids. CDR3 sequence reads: CASSYGTGNIQYF. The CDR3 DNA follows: TGTGCCAGCAGTTATGGGACCGGTAACATTCAGTACTTC.

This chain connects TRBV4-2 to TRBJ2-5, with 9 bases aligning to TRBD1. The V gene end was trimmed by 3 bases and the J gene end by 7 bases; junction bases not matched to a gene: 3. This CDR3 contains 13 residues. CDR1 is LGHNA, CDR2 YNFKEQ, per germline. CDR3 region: CASSQGQGGTQYF. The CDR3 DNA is TGTGCCAGCAGCCAGGGACAGGGAGGGACCCAGTACTTC.